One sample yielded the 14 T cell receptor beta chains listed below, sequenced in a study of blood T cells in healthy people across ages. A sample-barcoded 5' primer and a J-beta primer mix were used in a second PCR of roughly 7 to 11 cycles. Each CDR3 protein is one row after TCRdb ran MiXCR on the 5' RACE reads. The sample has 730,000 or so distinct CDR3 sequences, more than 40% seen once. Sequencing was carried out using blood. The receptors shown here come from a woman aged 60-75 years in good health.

CDR3 nucleotide sequence: TGCAGTGCTAGAGAAGGGACAGGGGATCAGCCCCAGCATTTT. This gives the protein CSAREGTGDQPQHF. The gene calls are TRBV20-1 and TRBJ1-5, with 10 positions matching TRBD1. The J segment lost 5 bases and the V segment lost 0 bases, leaving 1 base of the junction unmatched. This CDR3 region has 14 residues. CDR1 is DFQATT, CDR2 SNEGSKA, per germline (reference sequence).

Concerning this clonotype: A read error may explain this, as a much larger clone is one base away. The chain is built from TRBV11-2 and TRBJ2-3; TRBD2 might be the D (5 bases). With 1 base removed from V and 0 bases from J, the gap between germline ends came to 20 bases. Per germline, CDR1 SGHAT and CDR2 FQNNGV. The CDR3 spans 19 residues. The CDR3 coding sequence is TGTGCCAGCAGCTTAGGGTTTGGGGTAGCGAAACGAAGCACAGATACGCAGTATTTT. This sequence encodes CASSLGFGVAKRSTDTQYF.

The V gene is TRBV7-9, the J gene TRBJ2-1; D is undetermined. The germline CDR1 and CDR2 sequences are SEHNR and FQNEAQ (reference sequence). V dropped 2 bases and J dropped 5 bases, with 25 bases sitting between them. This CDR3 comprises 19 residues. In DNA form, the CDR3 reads TGTGCCAGCAGCTTACCCAGCAACGAGACTCCGACCTTGCACAATGAGCAGTTCTTC. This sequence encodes CASSLPSNETPTLHNEQFF.

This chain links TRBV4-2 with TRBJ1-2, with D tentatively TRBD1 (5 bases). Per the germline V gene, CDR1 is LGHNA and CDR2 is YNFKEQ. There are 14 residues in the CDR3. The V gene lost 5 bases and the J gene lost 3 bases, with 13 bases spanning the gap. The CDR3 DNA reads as TGTGCCAGCAGCGCGGGACTCTGGGACTATGGCTACACCTTC. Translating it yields CASSAGLWDYGYTF.

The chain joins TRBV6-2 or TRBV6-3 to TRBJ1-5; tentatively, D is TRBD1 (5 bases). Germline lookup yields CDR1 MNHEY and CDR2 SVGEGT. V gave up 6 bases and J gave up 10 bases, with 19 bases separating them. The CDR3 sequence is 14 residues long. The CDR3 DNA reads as TGTGCCAGCAGCCTCCAGCGGGGGTTATCTCCCCAGCATTTT. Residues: CASSLQRGLSPQHF.

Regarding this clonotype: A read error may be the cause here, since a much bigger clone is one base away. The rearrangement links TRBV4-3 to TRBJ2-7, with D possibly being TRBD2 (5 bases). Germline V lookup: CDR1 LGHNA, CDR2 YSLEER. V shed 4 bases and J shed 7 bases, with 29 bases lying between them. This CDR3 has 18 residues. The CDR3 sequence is CASSPRPARGSSYNEQYF. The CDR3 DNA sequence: TGCGCCAGCAGCCCCCGGCCGGCTAGAGGGAGTTCCTACAATGAGCAGTACTTC.

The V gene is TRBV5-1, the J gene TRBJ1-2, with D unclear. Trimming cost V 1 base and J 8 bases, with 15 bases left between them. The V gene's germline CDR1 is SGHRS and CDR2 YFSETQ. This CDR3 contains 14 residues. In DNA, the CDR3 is TGCGCCAGCAGCTTGAGTACACCCCAGCACGGCTACACCTTC. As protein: CASSLSTPQHGYTF.

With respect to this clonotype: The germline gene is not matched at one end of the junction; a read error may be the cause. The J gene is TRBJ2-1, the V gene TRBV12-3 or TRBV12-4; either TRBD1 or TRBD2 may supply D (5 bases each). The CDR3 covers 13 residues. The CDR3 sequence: CARSLERGHEQFF. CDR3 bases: TGTGCCCGCAGTTTAGAAAGGGGACATGAGCAGTTCTTC.

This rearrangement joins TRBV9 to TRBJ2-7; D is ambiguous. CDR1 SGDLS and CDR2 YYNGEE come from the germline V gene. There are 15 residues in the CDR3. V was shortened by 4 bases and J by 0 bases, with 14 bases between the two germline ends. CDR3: CASSPDPLSSYEQYF. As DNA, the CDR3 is TGTGCCAGCAGCCCGGACCCGTTGAGCTCCTACGAGCAGTACTTC.

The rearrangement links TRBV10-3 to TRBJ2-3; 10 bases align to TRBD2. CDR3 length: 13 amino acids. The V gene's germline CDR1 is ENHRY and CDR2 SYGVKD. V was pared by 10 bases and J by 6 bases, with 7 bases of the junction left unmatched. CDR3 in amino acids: CATKREGVDTQYF. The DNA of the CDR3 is TGTGCCACCAAGCGGGAGGGTGTGGATACGCAGTATTTT.

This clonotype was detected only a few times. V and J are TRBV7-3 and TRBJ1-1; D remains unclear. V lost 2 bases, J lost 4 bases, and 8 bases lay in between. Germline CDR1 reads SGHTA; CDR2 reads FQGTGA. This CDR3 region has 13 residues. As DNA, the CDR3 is TGTGCCAGCAGCTTACCGGGCAGCACTGAAGCTTTCTTT. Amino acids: CASSLPGSTEAFF.

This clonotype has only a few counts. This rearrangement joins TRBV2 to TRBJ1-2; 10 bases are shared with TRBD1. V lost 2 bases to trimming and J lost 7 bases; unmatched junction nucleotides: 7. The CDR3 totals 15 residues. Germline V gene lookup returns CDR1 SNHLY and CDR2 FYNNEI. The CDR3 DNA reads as TGTGCCAGCAGTGAACTCCGGGACAGGGGTCTTGGCTACACCTTC. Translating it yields CASSELRDRGLGYTF.

Here the CDR3 reads CSASDRHSNQPQHF. In nucleotides, the CDR3 is TGCAGTGCTTCCGACAGGCATAGCAATCAGCCCCAGCATTTT. The chain is built from TRBV20-1 and TRBJ1-5; D perhaps matches TRBD1 (6 bases). This CDR3 region has 14 residues. The V end lost 5 bases, the J end lost 0 bases, and 11 bases lay between the germline ends. Germline CDR1 and CDR2: DFQATT and SNEGSKA (reference sequence).

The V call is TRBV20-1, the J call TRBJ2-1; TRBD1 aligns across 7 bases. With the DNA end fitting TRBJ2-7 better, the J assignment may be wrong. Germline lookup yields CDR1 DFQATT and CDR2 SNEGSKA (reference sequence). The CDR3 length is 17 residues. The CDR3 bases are TGCAGTGCTAGAGATGGGGACAGTGCCAGCTCCTACAATGAGCAGTACTTC. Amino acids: CSARDGDSASSYNEQYF.